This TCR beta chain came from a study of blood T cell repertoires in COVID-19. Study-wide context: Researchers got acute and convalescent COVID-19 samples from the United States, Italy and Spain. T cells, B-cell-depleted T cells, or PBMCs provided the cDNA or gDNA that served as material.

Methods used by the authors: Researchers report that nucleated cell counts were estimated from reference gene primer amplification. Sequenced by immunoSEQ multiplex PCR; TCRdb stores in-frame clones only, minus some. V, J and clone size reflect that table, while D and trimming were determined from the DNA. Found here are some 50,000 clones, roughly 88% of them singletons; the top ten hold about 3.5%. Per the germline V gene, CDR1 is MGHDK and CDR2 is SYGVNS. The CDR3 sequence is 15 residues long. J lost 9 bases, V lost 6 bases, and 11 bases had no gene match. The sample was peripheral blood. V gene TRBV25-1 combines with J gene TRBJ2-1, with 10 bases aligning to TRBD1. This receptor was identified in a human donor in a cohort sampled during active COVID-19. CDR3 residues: CASRGDRGLRGEQFF. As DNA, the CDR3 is TGTGCCAGCAGGGGGGACAGGGGATTGAGGGGTGAGCAGTTCTTC. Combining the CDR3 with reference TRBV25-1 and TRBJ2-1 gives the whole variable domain EADIYQTPRYLVIGTGKKITLECSQTMGHDKMYWYQQDPGMELHLIHYSYGVNSTEKGDLSSESTVSRIRTEHFPLTLESARPSHTSQYLCASRGDRGLRGEQFFGPGTRLTVL.